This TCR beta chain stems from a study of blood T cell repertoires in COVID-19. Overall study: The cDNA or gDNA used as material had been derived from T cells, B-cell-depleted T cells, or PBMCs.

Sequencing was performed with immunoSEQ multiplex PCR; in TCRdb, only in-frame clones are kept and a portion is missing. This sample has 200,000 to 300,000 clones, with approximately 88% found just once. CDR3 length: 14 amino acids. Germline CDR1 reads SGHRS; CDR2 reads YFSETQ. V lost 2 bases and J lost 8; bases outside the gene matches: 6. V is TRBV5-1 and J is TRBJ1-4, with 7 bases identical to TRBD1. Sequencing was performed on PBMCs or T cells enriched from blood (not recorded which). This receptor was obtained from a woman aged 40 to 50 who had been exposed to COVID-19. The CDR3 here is CASSLLTGKEKLFF. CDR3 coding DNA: TGCGCCAGCAGCTTATTGACAGGGAAGGAAAAACTGTTTTTT. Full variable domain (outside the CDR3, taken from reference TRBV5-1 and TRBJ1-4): KAGVTQTPRYLIKTRGQQVTLSCSPISGHRSVSWYQQTPGQGLQFLFEYFSETQRNKGNFPGRFSGRQFSNSRSEMNVSTLELGDSALYLCASSLLTGKEKLFFGSGTQLSVL.